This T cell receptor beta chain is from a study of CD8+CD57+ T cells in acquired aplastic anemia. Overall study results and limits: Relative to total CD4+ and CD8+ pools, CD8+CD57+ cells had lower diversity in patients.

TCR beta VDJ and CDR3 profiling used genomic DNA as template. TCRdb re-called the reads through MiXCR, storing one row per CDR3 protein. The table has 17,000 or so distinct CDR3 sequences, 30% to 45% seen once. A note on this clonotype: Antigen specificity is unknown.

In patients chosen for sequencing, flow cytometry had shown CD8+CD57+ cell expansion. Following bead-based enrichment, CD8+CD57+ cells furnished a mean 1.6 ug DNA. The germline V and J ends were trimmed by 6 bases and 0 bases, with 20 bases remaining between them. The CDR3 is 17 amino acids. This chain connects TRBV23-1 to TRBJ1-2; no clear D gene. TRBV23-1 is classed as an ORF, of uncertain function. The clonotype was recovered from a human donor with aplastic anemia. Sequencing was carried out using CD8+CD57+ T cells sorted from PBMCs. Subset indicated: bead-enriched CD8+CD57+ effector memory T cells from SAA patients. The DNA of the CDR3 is TGCGCCAGCAGAGTGGCTATATTCTTATGTGCTAACTATGGCTACACCTTC. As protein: CASRVAIFLCANYGYTF.